This T cell receptor beta chain originates from a study of graft-versus-host responses after intestinal transplantation. As for the study in general: Grafts were multivisceral, liver-intestinal, or isolated intestinal. General study results and limits: In recipient marrow, GvH clones were found, and some appeared first in ileum or blood.

To note about this clone: The antigen remains undetermined.

Graft samples were processed, releasing intraepithelial and lamina propria lymphocytes. CDR3 length equals 15 residues. The trim removed 4 bases at V and 3 bases at J, leaving 9 bases unmatched. The V gene's germline CDR1 is MNHGY and CDR2 SVAAGI. Generated by immunoSEQ multiplex PCR, the TCRdb table keeps only in-frame clones and is missing some. The sample includes 4,000 or so clones, approximately 85% of them seen just once. The material sequenced was ileum tissue, taken 650 to 670 days after intestinal transplant. This sequence joins TRBV6-9 and TRBJ2-7, with 7 bases fitting TRBD1. The sequence was collected from a human patient who received an intestinal transplant, so some T cells may come from the graft donor. The CDR3 reads CASSLSDRVLYEQYF. The CDR3 coding sequence is TGTGCCAGCAGTTTGTCCGACAGGGTGCTCTACGAGCAGTACTTC.